This entry is about one TCR beta chain. The data belong to a study of blood T cell repertoires in COVID-19. Libraries were prepared by immunoSEQ multiplex PCR; TCRdb keeps only in-frame clonotypes and omits some of them. This table holds approximately 150,000 clones, roughly three quarters found once. The germline V gene encodes CDR1 LNHDA and CDR2 SQIVND (reference sequence). This CDR3 comprises 16 residues. Germline trimming cut 3 bases from V and 4 bases from J; bases unmatched to any gene: 10. This sequence joins TRBV19 and TRBJ2-5; TRBD1 matches at 8 bases. The sequenced sample was peripheral blood. The clonotype was recovered from a man in his 60s with acute or convalescent COVID-19. The CDR3 coding sequence is TGTGCCAGTAGTATCAGGACAGGGACGCCCCCAGAGACCCAGTACTTC. This translates into CASSIRTGTPPETQYF.